This T cell receptor (beta chain) comes out of a study of early T cells in non-severe SARS-CoV-2 infection. TCRdb re-analysed the 5' RACE reads in MiXCR, keeping a single row per CDR3 protein. This sample carries tens of thousands of distinct CDR3 sequences, approximately 17% of them seen once, and the ten largest clones take about 5%. Germline CDR1 reads SGHRS; CDR2 reads YFSETQ. The CDR3 loop spans 17 amino acids. V lost 1 base and J lost 3; bases outside the gene matches: 7. This clonotype appeared many times. V gene TRBV5-1 combines with J gene TRBJ2-3, with 11 bases identical to TRBD1. This sample comprised whole blood, obtained at baseline. The receptor was isolated from an adult who was a healthcare worker with PCR-confirmed SARS-CoV-2 infection or an uninfected control (not recorded which). CDR3 region: CASSLTGTGGLTDTQYF. CDR3 coding DNA: TGCGCCAGCAGCTTGACCGGGACAGGGGGTCTGACAGATACGCAGTATTTT. Based on the CDR3 plus reference TRBV5-1 and TRBJ2-3, the full variable domain is KAGVTQTPRYLIKTRGQQVTLSCSPISGHRSVSWYQQTPGQGLQFLFEYFSETQRNKGNFPGRFSGRQFSNSRSEMNVSTLELGDSALYLCASSLTGTGGLTDTQYFGPGTRLTVL.